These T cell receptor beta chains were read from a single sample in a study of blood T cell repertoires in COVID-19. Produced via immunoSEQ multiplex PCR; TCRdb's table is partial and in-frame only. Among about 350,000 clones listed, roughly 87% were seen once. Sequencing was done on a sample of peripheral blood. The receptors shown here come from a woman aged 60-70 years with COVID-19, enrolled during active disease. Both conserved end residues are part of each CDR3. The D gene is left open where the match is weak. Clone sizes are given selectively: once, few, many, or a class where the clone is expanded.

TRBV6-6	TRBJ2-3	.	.	CASSYDNTDTQYF	TGTGCCAGCAGTTACGACAACACAGATACGCAGTATTTT
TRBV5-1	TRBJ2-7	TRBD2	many	CASSLSSGGYEQYF	TGCGCCAGCAGCTTATCTAGCGGGGGATACGAGCAGTACTTC
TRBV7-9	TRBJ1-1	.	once	CASAFPGNTEAFF	TGTGCCAGCGCCTTTCCCGGGAACACTGAAGCTTTCTTT
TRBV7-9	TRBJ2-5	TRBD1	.	CASSFGQGKVDGWETQYF	TGTGCCAGCAGCTTTGGACAGGGGAAGGTTGACGGGTGGGAGACCCAGTACTTC
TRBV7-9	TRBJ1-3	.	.	CASSTSVSSGNTIYF	TGTGCCAGCAGCACGTCGGTGAGCTCTGGAAACACCATATATTTT
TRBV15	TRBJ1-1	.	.	CATSRQNMNTEAFF	TGTGCCACCAGCAGACAGAACATGAACACTGAAGCTTTCTTT
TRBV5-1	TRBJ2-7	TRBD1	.	CASSPGQLHEQYF	TGCGCCAGCAGCCCGGGACAGCTCCACGAGCAGTACTTC
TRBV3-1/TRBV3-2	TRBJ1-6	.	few	CASSHWTVPNSPLHF	TGTGCCAGCAGCCATTGGACAGTTCCTAATTCACCCCTCCACTTT
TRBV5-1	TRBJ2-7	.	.	CASSLAVVIHEQYF	TGCGCCAGCAGCTTGGCCGTAGTAATCCACGAGCAGTACTTC
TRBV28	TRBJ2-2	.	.	CASSWYRPNTGELFF	TGTGCCAGCAGTTGGTACAGACCGAACACCGGGGAGCTGTTTTTT
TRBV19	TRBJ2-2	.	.	CASRVAANTGELFF	TGTGCCAGTAGGGTGGCAGCGAACACCGGGGAGCTGTTTTTT